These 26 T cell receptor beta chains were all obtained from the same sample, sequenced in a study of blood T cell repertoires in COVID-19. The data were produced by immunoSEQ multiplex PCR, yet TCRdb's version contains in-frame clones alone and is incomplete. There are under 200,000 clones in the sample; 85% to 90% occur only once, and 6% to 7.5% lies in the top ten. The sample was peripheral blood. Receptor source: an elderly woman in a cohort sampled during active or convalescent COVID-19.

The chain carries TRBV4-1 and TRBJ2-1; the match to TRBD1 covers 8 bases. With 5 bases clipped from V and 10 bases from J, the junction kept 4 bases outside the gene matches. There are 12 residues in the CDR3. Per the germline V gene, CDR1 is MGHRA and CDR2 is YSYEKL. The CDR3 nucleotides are TGCGCCAGCAGCTACAGGGGGTTCGAGCAGTTCTTC. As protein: CASSYRGFEQFF.

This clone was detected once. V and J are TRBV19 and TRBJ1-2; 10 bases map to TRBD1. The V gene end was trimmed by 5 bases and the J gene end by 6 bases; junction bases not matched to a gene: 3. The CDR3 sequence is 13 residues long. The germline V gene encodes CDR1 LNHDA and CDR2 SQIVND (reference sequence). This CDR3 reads CASSGQGGNGYTF. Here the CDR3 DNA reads TGTGCCAGTAGTGGACAGGGGGGCAATGGCTACACCTTC. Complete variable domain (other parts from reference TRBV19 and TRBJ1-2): DGGITQSPKYLFRKEGQNVTLSCEQNLNHDAMYWYRQDPGQGLRLIYYSQIVNDFQKGDIAEGYSVSREKKESFPLTVTSAQKNPTAFYLCASSGQGGNGYTFGSGTRLTVV.

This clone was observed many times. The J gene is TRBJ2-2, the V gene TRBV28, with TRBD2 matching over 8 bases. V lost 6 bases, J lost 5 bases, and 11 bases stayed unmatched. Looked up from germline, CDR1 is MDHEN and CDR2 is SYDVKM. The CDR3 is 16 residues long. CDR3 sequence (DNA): TGTGCCAGCAGCCCCTTCAGCGGGGGAGAGACCGGGGAGCTGTTTTTT. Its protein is CASSPFSGGETGELFF.

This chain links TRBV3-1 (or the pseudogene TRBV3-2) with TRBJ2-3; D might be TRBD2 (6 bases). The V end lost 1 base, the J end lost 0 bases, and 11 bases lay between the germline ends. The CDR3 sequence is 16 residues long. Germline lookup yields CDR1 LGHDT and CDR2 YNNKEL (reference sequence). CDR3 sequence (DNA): TGTGCCAGCAGCCAAGGGCTAGCGCCTAGCACAGATACGCAGTATTTT. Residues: CASSQGLAPSTDTQYF.

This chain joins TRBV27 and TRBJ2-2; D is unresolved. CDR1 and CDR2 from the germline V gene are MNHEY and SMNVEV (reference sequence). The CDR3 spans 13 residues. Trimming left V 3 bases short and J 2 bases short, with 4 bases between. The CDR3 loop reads CASSLLNTGELFF. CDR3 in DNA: TGTGCCAGCAGTTTGTTAAACACCGGGGAGCTGTTTTTT.

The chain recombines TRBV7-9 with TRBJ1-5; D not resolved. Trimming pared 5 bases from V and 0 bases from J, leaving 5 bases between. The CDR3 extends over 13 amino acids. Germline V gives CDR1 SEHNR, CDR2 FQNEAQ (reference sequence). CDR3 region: CASSPSSNQPQHF. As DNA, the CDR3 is TGTGCCAGCAGCCCTAGTAGCAATCAGCCCCAGCATTTT.

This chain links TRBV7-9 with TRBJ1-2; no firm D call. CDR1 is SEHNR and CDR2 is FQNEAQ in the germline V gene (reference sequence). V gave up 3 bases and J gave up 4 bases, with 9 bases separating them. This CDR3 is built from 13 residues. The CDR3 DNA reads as TGTGCCAGCAGCTTTGGGGAGTCCTATGGCTACACCTTC. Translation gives CASSFGESYGYTF.

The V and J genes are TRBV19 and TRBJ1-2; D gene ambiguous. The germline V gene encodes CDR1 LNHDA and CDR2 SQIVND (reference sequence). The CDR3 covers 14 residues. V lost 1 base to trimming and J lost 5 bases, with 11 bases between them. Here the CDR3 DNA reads TGTGCCAGTAGTATAGCAACAGCCTATTATGGCTACACCTTC. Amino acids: CASSIATAYYGYTF.

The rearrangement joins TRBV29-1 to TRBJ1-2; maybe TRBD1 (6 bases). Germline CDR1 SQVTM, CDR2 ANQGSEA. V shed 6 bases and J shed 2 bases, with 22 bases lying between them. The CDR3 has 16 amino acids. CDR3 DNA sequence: TGCAGCGTCGACAAAACGATACAGGGTGGGAACTATGGCTACACCTTC. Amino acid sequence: CSVDKTIQGGNYGYTF. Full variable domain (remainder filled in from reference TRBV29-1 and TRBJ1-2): SAVISQKPSRDICQRGTSLTIQCQVDSQVTMMFWYRQQPGQSLTLIATANQGSEATYESGFVIDKFPISRPNLTFSTLTVSNMSPEDSSIYLCSVDKTIQGGNYGYTFGSGTRLTVV.

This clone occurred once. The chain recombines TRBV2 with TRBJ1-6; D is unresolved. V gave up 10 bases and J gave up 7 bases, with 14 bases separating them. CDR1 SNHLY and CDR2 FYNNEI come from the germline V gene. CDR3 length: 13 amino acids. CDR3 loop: CANSGLANSPLHF. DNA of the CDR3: TGTGCCAACTCGGGGTTGGCGAATTCACCCCTCCACTTT.

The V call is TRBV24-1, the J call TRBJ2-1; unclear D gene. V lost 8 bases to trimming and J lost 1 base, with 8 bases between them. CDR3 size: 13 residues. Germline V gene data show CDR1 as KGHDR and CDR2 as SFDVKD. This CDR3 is CATTDVSYNEQFF. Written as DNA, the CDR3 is TGTGCCACCACTGACGTTTCCTACAATGAGCAGTTCTTC.

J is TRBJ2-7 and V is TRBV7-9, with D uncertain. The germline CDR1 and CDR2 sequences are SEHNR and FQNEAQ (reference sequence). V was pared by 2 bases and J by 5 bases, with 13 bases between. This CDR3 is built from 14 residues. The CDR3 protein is CASSLLTVRDEQYV. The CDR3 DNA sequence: TGTGCCAGCAGCTTATTGACCGTCCGGGACGAGCAGTACGTC.

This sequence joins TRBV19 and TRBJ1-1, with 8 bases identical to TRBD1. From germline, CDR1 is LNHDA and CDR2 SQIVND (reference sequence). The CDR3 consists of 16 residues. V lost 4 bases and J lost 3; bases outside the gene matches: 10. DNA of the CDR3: TGTGCCAGTAGTAGAATCGCAGGGGGCCCAGACACTGAAGCTTTCTTT. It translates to CASSRIAGGPDTEAFF.

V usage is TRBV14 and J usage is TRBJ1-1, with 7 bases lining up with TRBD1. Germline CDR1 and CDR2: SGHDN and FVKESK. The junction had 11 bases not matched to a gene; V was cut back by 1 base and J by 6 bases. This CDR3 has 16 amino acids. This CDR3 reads CASSQGAWDRSSEAFF. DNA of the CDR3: TGTGCCAGCAGCCAAGGAGCGTGGGACAGAAGCTCTGAAGCTTTCTTT.

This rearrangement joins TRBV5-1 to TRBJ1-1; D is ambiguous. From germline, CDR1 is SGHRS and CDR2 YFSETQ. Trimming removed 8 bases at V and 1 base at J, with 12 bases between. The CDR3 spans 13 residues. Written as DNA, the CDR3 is TGCGCCAGTCGGTCCACGGGGAACACTGAAGCTTTCTTT. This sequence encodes CASRSTGNTEAFF.

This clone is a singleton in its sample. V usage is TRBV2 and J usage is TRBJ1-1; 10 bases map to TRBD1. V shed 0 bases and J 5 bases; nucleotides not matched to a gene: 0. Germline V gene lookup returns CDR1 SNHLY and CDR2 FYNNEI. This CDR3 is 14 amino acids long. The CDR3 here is CASSEADRGTEAFF. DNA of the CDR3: TGTGCCAGCAGTGAAGCGGACAGGGGGACTGAAGCTTTCTTT.

The CDR3, as DNA: TGTGGGAGCGAGGACAGGGGAAACTACGAGCAGTACTTC. The encoded protein is CGSEDRGNYEQYF. The rearrangement links TRBV2 to TRBJ2-7, with 9 bases aligning to TRBD1. CDR3 length: 13 residues. Germline V gives CDR1 SNHLY, CDR2 FYNNEI.

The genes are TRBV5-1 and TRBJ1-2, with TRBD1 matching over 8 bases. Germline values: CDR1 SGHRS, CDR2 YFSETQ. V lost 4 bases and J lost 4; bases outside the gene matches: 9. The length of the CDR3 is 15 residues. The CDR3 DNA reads TGCGCCAGCAGCCCAGGGACAGGTTCGTTCTATGGCTACACCTTC. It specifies CASSPGTGSFYGYTF.

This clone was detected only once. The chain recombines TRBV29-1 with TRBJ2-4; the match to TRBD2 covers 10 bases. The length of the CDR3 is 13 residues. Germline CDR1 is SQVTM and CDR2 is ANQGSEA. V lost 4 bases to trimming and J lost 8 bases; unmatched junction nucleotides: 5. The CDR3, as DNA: TGCAGCGTTGCTAGCGGGAGTGGATACATTCAGTACTTC. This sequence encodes CSVASGSGYIQYF.

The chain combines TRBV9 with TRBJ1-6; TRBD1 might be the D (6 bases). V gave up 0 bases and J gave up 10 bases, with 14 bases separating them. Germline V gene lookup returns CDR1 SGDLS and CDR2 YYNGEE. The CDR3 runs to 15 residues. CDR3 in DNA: TGTGCCAGCAGCGTAGAGTGGGCAGGGGTCTCACCCCTCCACTTT. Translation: CASSVEWAGVSPLHF.

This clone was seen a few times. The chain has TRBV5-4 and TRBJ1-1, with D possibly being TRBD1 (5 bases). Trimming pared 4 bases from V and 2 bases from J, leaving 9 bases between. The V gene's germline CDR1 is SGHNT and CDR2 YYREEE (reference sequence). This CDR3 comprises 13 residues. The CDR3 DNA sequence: TGTGCCAGCAGCGGGGGGACTAACACTGAAGCTTTCTTT. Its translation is CASSGGTNTEAFF.

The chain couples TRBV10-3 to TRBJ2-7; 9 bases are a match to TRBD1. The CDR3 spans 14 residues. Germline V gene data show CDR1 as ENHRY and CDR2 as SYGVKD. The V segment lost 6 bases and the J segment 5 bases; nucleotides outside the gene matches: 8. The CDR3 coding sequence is TGTGCCATCAGGGGGACAGGGTTTAGCGACGAGCAGTACTTC. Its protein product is CAIRGTGFSDEQYF.

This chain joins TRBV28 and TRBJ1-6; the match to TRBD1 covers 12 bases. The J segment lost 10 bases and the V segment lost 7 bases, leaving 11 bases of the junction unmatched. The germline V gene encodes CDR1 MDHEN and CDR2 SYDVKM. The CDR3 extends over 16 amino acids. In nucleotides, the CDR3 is TGTGCCAGCACCCTAGCGGGACAGGGGGCCGGGTCACCCCTCCACTTT. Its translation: CASTLAGQGAGSPLHF.

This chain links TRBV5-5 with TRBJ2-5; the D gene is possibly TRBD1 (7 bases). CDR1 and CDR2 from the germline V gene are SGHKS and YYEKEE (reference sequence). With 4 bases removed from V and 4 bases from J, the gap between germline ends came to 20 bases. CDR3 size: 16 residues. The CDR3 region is CASSPTGEVGTETQYF. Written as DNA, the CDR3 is TGTGCCAGCAGCCCAACAGGGGAGGTGGGGACAGAGACCCAGTACTTC.

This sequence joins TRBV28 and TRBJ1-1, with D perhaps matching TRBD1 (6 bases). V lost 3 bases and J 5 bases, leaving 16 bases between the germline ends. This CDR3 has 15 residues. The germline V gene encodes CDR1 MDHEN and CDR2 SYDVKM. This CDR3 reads CASSFFRGAATEAFF. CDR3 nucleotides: TGTGCCAGCAGTTTCTTCAGGGGTGCGGCGACTGAAGCTTTCTTT.

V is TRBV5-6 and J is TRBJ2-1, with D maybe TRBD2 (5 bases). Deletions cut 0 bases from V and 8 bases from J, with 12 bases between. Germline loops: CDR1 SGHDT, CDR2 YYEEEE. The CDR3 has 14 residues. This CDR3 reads CASSLELVPYEQFF. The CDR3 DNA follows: TGTGCCAGCAGCTTGGAACTAGTTCCGTATGAGCAGTTCTTC.